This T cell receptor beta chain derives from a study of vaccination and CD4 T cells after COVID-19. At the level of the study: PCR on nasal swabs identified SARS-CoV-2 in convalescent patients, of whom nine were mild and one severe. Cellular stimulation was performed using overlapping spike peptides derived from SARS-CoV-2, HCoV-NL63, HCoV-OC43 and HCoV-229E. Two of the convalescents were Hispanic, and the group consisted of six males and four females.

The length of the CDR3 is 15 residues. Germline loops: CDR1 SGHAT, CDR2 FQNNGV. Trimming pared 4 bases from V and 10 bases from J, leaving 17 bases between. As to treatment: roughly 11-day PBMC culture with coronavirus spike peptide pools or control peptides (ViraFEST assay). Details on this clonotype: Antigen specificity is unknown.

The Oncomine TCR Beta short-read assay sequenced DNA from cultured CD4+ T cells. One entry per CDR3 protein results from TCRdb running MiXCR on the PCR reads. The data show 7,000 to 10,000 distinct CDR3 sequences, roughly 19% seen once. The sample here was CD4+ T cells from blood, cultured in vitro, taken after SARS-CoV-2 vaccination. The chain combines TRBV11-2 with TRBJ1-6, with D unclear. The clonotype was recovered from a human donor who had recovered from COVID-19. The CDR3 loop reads CASSSIRPGRSPLHF. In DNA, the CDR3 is TGTGCCAGCAGCTCGATTCGACCCGGGAGGTCACCCCTCCACTTT.